The rows below give T cell receptor beta chains drawn from one sample of a study of blood T cells in healthy people across ages. TCRdb called the 5' RACE reads again in MiXCR, with one record for every CDR3 protein. The repertoire holds about 780,000 distinct CDR3 sequences, with around a quarter as singletons. This same sample was also taken into another study, of T cells of mothers and their children.

The sample consisted of blood. These TCRs come from a boy aged 10-17 years in good health. CDR3s include the opening cysteine and the closing phenylalanine or tryptophan. A D gene is named only where the DNA matches it firmly. Rows give clone size only sometimes, using once, few, many, or a class for an expanded clone.

D gene | clone size | J gene | V gene | CDR3 protein | CDR3 DNA
. | . | TRBJ1-4 | TRBV29-1 | CSVDPGRGKLFF | TGCAGCGTTGACCCAGGGAGGGGAAAACTGTTTTTT
. | . | TRBJ1-3 | TRBV3-1 | CASSQDQNTIYF | TGTGCCAGCAGCCAAGATCAGAACACCATATATTTT
. | . | TRBJ2-4 | TRBV6-8 | CASGAGTDAAKNIQYF | TGTGCCAGCGGGGCCGGAACCGACGCGGCCAAAAACATTCAGTACTTC
. | . | TRBJ2-4 | TRBV6-5 | CASRRQNIQYF | TGTGCCAGCAGACGTCAAAACATTCAGTACTTC
TRBD2 | few | TRBJ2-5 | TRBV6-5 | CASSRAGEVWETQYF | TGTGCCAGCAGCCGAGCGGGGGAAGTTTGGGAGACCCAGTACTTC
TRBD1 | . | TRBJ1-2 | TRBV28 | CASSSRGQGYGHTF | TGTGCCAGCAGTAGCAGGGGGCAAGGCTATGGCCACACCTTC
. | . | TRBJ2-5 | TRBV6-1 | CASSFHPSRGQETQYF | TGTGCCAGCAGTTTCCACCCTAGTAGAGGGCAAGAGACCCAGTACTTC
. | . | TRBJ2-3 | TRBV5-1 | CASSLVGSPTDTQYF | TGCGCCAGCAGCTTGGTCGGGAGCCCCACAGATACGCAGTATTTT
. | . | TRBJ2-1 | TRBV5-1 | CASSLVVGSSYNEQFF | TGCGCCAGCAGCTTGGTGGTAGGGAGCTCCTACAATGAGCAGTTCTTC
. | few | TRBJ2-5 | TRBV20-1 | CSAISSSETQYF | TGCAGTGCTATATCCTCCTCGGAGACCCAGTACTTC
TRBD2 | . | TRBJ2-1 | TRBV7-3 | CASSLTSGGHYNEQFF | TGTGCCAGCAGCTTGACTAGCGGGGGGCACTACAATGAGCAGTTCTTC
TRBD1 | . | TRBJ1-3 | TRBV28 | CASRQGAQSGNTIYF | TGTGCCAGCAGACAGGGGGCTCAGTCTGGAAACACCATATATTTT
TRBD1 | . | TRBJ1-2 | TRBV20-1 | CSASGEGARNYGYTF | TGCAGTGCTAGTGGGGAGGGGGCGCGTAACTATGGCTACACCTTC
. | . | TRBJ2-7 | TRBV12-3/TRBV12-4 | CASSLAGRAAQYF | TGTGCCAGCAGTTTAGCTGGGCGGGCGGCCCAGTACTTC
TRBD1 | . | TRBJ2-3 | TRBV3-1 | CASSPGQESTDTQYF | TGTGCCAGCAGCCCCGGACAGGAGAGCACAGATACGCAGTATTTT